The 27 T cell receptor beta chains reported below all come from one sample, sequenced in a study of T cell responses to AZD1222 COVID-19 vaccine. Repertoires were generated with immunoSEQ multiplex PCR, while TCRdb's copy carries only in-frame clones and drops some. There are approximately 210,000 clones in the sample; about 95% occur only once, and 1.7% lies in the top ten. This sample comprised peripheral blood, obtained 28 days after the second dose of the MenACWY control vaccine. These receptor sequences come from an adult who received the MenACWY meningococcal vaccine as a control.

CDR3 sequence reads: CASSSPRDRVTGELFF. CDR3 in DNA: TGTGCCAGCAGCTCACCCCGGGACAGGGTCACCGGGGAGCTGTTTTTT. V and J are TRBV11-1 and TRBJ2-2, with 9 bases aligning to TRBD1. In germline, CDR1 is SGHAT, CDR2 FQDESV (reference sequence). The CDR3 runs to 16 residues. Trimming removed 4 bases from V and 4 bases from J; junction bases left unmatched: 7.

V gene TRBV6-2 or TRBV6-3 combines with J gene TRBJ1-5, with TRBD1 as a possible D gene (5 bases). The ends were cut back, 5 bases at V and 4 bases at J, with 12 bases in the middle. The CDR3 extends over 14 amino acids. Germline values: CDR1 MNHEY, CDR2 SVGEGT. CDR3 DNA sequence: TGTGCCAGCAGTCTCAGGGAAGGTAATCAGCCCCAGCATTTT. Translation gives CASSLREGNQPQHF.

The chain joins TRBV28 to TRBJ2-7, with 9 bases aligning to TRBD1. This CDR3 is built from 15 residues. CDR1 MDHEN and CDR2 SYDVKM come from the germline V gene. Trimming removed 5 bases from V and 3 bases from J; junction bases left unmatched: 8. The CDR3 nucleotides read TGTGCCAGCAGTCCACTCGGGGGACAGGGCTACGAGCAGTACTTC. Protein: CASSPLGGQGYEQYF. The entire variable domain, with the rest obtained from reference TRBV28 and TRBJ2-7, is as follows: DVKVTQSSRYLVKRTGEKVFLECVQDMDHENMFWYRQDPGLGLRLIYFSYDVKMKEKGDIPEGYSVSREKKERFSLILESASTNQTSMYLCASSPLGGQGYEQYFGPGTRLTVT.

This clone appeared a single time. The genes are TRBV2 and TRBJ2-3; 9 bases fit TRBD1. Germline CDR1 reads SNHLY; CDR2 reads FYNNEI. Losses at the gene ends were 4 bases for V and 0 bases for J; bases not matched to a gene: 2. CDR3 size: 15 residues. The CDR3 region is CASSVQGASTDTQYF. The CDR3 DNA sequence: TGTGCCAGCAGTGTACAGGGGGCTAGCACAGATACGCAGTATTTT.

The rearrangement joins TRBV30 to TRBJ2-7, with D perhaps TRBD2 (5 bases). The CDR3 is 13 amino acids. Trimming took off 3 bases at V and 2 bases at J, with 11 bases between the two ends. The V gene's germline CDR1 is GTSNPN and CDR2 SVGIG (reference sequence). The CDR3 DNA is TGTGCCTGGAGGGCCGGGATCCCCTACGAGCAGTACTTC. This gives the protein CAWRAGIPYEQYF.

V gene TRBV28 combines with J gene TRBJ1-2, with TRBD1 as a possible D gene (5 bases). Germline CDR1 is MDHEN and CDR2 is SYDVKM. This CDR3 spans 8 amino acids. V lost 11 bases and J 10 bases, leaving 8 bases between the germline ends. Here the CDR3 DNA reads TGTGCCTCCGGGGCCTACACCTTC. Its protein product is CASGAYTF.

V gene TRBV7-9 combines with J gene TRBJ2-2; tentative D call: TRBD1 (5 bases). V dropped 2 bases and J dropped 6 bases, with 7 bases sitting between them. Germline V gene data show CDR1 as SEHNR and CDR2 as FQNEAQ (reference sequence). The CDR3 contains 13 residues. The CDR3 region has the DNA TGTGCCAGCAGCTTACAGGGTTCCGGGGAGCTGTTTTTT. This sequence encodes CASSLQGSGELFF.

CDR3: CASSYEVETQYF. Written as DNA, the CDR3 is TGTGCCAGCAGTTATGAAGTCGAGACCCAGTACTTC. The genes are TRBV6-2 or TRBV6-3 and TRBJ2-5, with unresolved D. Germline V gene sequence: CDR1 MNHEY, CDR2 SVGEGT. V was trimmed by 3 bases and J by 5 bases, leaving 7 bases between them. The CDR3 totals 12 residues.

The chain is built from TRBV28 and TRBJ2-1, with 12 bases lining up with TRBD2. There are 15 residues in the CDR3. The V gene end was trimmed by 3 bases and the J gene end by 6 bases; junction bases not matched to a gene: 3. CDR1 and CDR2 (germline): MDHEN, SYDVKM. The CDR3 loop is CASSFVTSGGNEQFF. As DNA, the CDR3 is TGTGCCAGCAGTTTCGTGACTAGCGGGGGCAATGAGCAGTTCTTC.

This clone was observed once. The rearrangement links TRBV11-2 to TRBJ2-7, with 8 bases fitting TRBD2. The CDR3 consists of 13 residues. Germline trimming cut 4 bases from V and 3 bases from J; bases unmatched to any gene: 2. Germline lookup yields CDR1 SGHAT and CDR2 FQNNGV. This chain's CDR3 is CASSSGLGYEQYF. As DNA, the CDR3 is TGTGCCAGCAGCTCGGGACTAGGCTACGAGCAGTACTTC.

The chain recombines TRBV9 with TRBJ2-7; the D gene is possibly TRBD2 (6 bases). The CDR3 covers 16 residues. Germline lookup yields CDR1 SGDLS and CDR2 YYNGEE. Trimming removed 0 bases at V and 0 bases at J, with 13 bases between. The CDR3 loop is CASSVAGDPSSYEQYF. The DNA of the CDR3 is TGTGCCAGCAGCGTAGCGGGAGACCCAAGCTCCTACGAGCAGTACTTC.

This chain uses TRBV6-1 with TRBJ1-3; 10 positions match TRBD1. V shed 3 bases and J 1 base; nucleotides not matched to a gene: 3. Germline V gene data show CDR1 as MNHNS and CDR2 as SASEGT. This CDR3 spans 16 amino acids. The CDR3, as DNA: TGTGCCAGCAGTGAGGACAGGGGGAGGTCTGGAAACACCATATATTTT. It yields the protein CASSEDRGRSGNTIYF.

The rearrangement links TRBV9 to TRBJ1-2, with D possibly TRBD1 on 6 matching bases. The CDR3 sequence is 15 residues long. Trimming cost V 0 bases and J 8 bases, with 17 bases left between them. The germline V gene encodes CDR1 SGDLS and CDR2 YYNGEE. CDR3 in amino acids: CASSVEPGADRGYTF. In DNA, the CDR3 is TGTGCCAGCAGCGTAGAACCAGGGGCAGATCGCGGCTACACCTTC.

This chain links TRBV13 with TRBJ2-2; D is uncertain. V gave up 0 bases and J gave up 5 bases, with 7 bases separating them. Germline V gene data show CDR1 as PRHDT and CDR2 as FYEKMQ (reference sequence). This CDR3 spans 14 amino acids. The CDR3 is CASSLGGGTGELFF. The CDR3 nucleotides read TGTGCCAGCAGCTTAGGGGGCGGAACCGGGGAGCTGTTTTTT.

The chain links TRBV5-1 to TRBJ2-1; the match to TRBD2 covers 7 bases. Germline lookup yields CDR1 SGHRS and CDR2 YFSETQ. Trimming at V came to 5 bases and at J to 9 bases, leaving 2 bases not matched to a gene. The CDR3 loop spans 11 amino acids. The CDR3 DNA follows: TGCGCCAGCAGGTTAGCGGGTGAGCAGTTCTTC. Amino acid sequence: CASRLAGEQFF.

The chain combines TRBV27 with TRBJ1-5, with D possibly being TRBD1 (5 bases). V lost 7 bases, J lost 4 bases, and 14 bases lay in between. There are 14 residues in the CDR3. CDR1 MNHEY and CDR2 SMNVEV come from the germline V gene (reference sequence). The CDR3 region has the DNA TGTGCCAGCAAGGTGACAGCAAAAAATCAGCCCCAGCATTTT. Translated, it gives CASKVTAKNQPQHF.

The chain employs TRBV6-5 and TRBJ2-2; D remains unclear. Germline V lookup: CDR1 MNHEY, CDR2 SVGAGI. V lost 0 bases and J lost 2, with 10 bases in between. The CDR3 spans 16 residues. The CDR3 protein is CASSYSRQVNTGELFF. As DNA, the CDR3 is TGTGCCAGCAGTTACTCGAGGCAGGTTAACACCGGGGAGCTGTTTTTT.

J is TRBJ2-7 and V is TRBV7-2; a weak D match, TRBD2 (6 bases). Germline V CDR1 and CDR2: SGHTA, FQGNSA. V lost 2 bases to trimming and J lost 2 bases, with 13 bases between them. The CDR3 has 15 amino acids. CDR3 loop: CASSLTSGLAYEQYF. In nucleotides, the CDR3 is TGTGCCAGCAGCTTAACGAGCGGGTTAGCCTACGAGCAGTACTTC.

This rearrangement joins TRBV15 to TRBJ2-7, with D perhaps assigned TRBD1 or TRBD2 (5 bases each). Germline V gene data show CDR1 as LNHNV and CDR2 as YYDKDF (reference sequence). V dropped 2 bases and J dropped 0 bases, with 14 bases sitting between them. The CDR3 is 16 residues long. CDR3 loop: CATSRPRDGTSYEQYF. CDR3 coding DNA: TGTGCCACCAGCAGACCCCGGGACGGAACCTCCTACGAGCAGTACTTC.

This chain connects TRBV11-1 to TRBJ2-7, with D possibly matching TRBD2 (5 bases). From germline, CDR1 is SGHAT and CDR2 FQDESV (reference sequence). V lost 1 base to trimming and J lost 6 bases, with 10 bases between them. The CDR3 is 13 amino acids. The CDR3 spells CASSLVEAGEQYF. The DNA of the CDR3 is TGTGCCAGCAGCTTAGTAGAGGCGGGCGAGCAGTACTTC.

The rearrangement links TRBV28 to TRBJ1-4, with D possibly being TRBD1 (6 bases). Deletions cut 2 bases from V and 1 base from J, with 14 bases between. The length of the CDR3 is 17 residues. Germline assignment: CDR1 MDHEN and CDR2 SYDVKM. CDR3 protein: CASSLGKQGVTNEKLFF. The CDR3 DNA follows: TGTGCCAGCAGTTTAGGAAAACAGGGTGTAACTAATGAAAAACTGTTTTTT.

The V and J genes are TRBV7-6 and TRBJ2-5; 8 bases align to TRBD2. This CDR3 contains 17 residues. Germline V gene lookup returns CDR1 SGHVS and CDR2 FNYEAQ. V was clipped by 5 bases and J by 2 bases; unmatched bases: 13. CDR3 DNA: TGTGCCAGCAGCCTAAGCGGGGGACCTCGGTTACAAGAGACCCAGTACTTC. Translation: CASSLSGGPRLQETQYF.

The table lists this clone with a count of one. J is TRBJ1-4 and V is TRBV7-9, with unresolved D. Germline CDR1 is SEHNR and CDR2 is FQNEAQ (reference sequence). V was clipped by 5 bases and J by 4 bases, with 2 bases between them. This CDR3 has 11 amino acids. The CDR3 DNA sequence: TGTGCCAGCAGCATTAATGAAAAACTGTTTTTT. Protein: CASSINEKLFF.

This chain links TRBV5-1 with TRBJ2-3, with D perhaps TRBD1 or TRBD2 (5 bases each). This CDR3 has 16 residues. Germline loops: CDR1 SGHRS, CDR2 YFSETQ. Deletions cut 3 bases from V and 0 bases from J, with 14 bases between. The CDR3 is CASSSQGPSSTDTQYF. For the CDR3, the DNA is TGCGCCAGCAGCTCCCAGGGACCTTCTAGCACAGATACGCAGTATTTT.

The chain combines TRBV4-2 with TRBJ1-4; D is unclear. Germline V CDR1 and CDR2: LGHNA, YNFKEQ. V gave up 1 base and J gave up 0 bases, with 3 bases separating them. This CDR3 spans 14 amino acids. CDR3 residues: CASSQVTTNEKLFF. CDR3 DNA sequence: TGTGCCAGCAGCCAAGTCACAACTAATGAAAAACTGTTTTTT.

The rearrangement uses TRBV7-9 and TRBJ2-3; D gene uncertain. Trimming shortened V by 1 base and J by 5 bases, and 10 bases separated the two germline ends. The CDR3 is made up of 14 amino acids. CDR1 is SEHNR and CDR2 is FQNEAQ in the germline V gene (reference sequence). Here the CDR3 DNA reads TGTGCCAGCAGCTTAGGTTCCCGGGTAGATACGCAGTATTTT. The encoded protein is CASSLGSRVDTQYF. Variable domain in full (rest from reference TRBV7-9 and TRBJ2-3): DTGVSQNPRHKITKRGQNVTFRCDPISEHNRLYWYRQTLGQGPEFLTYFQNEAQLEKSRLLSDRFSAERPKGSFSTLEIQRTEQGDSAMYLCASSLGSRVDTQYFGPGTRLTVL.

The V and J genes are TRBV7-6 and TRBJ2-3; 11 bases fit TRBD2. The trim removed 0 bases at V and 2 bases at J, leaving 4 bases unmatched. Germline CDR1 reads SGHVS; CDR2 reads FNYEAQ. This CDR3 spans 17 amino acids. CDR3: CASSLAGTSGHTDTQYF. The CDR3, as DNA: TGTGCCAGCAGCTTAGCGGGGACTAGCGGTCACACAGATACGCAGTATTTT. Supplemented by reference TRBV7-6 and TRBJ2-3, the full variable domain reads GAGVSQSPRYKVTKRGQDVALRCDPISGHVSLYWYRQALGQGPEFLTYFNYEAQQDKSGLPNDRFSAERPEGSISTLTIQRTEQRDSAMYRCASSLAGTSGHTDTQYFGPGTRLTVL.